These 23 T cell receptor beta chains originate from one sample sequenced in a study of T-cell reconstitution after alpha-beta-depleted transplantation in children. The TCRbeta library was prepared with unique molecular identifiers. MiXCR, applied by TCRdb to the PCR reads, yields one record per CDR3 protein. The sample contains about 260,000 distinct CDR3 sequences, roughly 8% of which appear only once. This specimen consisted of PBMCs, mostly from graft donor cells, obtained 180 days after TCRalphabeta/CD19-depleted stem cell transplant. These receptors originate from a male patient between 5 and 17 years old who had a stem cell transplant for acute lymphoblastic leukemia, so the T cells may come from the graft donor.

This clonotype was counted many times. The chain couples TRBV7-2 to TRBJ2-1, with 13 bases matching TRBD2. Germline V gives CDR1 SGHTA, CDR2 FQGNSA. Trimming removed 0 bases from V and 5 bases from J; junction bases left unmatched: 4. This CDR3 region has 17 residues. The CDR3 protein is CASSLAGTSGVHNEQFF. CDR3 nucleotides: TGTGCCAGCAGCTTAGCAGGGACTAGCGGGGTGCACAATGAGCAGTTCTTC.

This clonotype was found many times. The chain links TRBV6-1 to TRBJ2-3, with TRBD2 as a possible D gene (6 bases). V lost 6 bases, J lost 2 bases, and 12 bases lay in between. The CDR3 is 14 amino acids. Germline CDR1 MNHNS, CDR2 SASEGT. The CDR3: CASRGLSITDTQYF. The CDR3 region has the DNA TGTGCCAGCAGGGGACTTTCCATCACAGATACGCAGTATTTT.

This clonotype was observed at least ten times. The rearrangement links TRBV7-9 to TRBJ1-4; D may be TRBD1 (6 bases). Trimming took off 8 bases at V and 0 bases at J, with 16 bases between the two ends. Germline V gene data show CDR1 as SEHNR and CDR2 as FQNEAQ (reference sequence). This CDR3 is 16 amino acids long. In DNA form, the CDR3 reads TGTGCCAGCCAGGCCAGGGGAAGGGCAACTAATGAAAAACTGTTTTTT. Amino acid sequence: CASQARGRATNEKLFF.

This clonotype was detected ten times or more. The chain employs TRBV27 and TRBJ2-1; the match to TRBD2 covers 8 bases. The CDR3 length is 16 residues. V lost 3 bases and J lost 5; bases outside the gene matches: 9. CDR1 and CDR2 (germline): MNHEY, SMNVEV (reference sequence). CDR3 region: CASSFVLGGRHNEQFF. Written as DNA, the CDR3 is TGTGCCAGCAGTTTCGTTTTAGGCGGGAGGCACAATGAGCAGTTCTTC.

This clonotype occurred many times. The rearrangement joins TRBV2 to TRBJ2-7; a weak D match, TRBD2 (5 bases). This CDR3 region has 14 residues. V lost 7 bases and J 2 bases, leaving 15 bases between the germline ends. CDR1 and CDR2 (germline): SNHLY, FYNNEI. The CDR3 here is CASTGNPSPYEQYF. The CDR3 DNA reads TGTGCCAGCACAGGAAACCCTAGCCCCTACGAGCAGTACTTC.

This clonotype was counted at least ten times. The chain recombines TRBV10-3 with TRBJ2-3; TRBD2 matches 10 bases. The V gene end was trimmed by 6 bases and the J gene end by 1 base; junction bases not matched to a gene: 1. CDR1 is ENHRY and CDR2 is SYGVKD in the germline V gene. The CDR3 is 14 residues long. The CDR3 DNA reads as TGTGCCATCAGCGGGACTAGCGGCACAGATACGCAGTATTTT. Translated, it gives CAISGTSGTDTQYF.

Ten or more counts support this clonotype. The rearrangement uses TRBV29-1 and TRBJ2-5, with D tentatively TRBD1 (5 bases). V lost 3 bases and J 4 bases, leaving 9 bases between the germline ends. Germline-derived CDR1 and CDR2 are SQVTM and ANQGSEA. This CDR3 has 12 amino acids. Here the CDR3 DNA reads TGCAGCGTTGAGGGGCGCGGAGAGACCCAGTACTTC. Its translation is CSVEGRGETQYF.

Ten or more counts support this clonotype. The CDR3 region has the DNA TGTGCCAGCAGTAGGTATGCAGCGAACACCGGGGAGCTGTTTTTT. Translating it yields CASSRYAANTGELFF. The chain combines TRBV25-1 with TRBJ2-2; no firm D call. V was pared by 5 bases and J by 0 bases, with 10 bases between. The CDR3 totals 15 residues. The germline V gene has CDR1 MGHDK and CDR2 SYGVNS.

At least ten counts were recorded for this clonotype. This chain connects TRBV7-2 to TRBJ2-3, with D possibly matching TRBD1 (6 bases). V shed 5 bases and J shed 0 bases, with 12 bases lying between them. CDR1 SGHTA and CDR2 FQGNSA come from the germline V gene. This CDR3 region has 15 residues. The CDR3 spells CASSVQGPSTDTQYF. CDR3 nucleotide sequence: TGTGCCAGCAGCGTACAGGGTCCCAGCACAGATACGCAGTATTTT.

This clonotype occurred many times. The genes are TRBV27 and TRBJ2-2; no definite D call. The germline CDR1 and CDR2 sequences are MNHEY and SMNVEV (reference sequence). Trimming pared 1 base from V and 7 bases from J, leaving 7 bases between. This CDR3 contains 13 residues. In DNA form, the CDR3 reads TGTGCCAGCAGTTTATGGGTTGACGGGGAGCTGTTTTTT. This sequence encodes CASSLWVDGELFF.

In its sample, this clonotype was seen many times. The V call is TRBV9, the J call TRBJ2-2; 7 nucleotides line up with TRBD1. CDR1 SGDLS and CDR2 YYNGEE come from the germline V gene. The CDR3 has 16 amino acids. V shed 4 bases and J 5 bases; nucleotides not matched to a gene: 11. CDR3 sequence: CASSPRQGDRTGELFF. As DNA, the CDR3 is TGTGCCAGCAGCCCTCGACAGGGCGATAGGACCGGGGAGCTGTTTTTT. Together with reference TRBV9 and TRBJ2-2, the CDR3 gives the full variable domain: DSGVTQTPKHLITATGQRVTLRCSPRSGDLSVYWYQQSLDQGLQFLIQYYNGEERAKGNILERFSAQQFPDLHSELNLSSLELGDSALYFCASSPRQGDRTGELFFGEGSRLTVL.

This clonotype came up many times. The rearrangement joins TRBV5-4 to TRBJ1-1, with D unresolved. Trimming stripped 2 bases from V and 1 base from J, with 9 bases between. CDR1 is SGHNT, CDR2 YYREEE, per germline (reference sequence). There are 14 residues in the CDR3. CDR3 sequence reads: CASSFVAGNTEAFF. The CDR3 DNA reads as TGTGCCAGCAGCTTTGTGGCGGGGAACACTGAAGCTTTCTTT.

This clonotype was seen at least ten times. This chain connects TRBV10-3 to TRBJ2-1; D remains ambiguous. Trimming took off 6 bases at V and 8 bases at J, with 23 bases between the two ends. The CDR3 is 16 residues long. Germline V gene lookup returns CDR1 ENHRY and CDR2 SYGVKD. In DNA, the CDR3 is TGTGCCATCAGCCGCTCAGACCCCCCCTTTTTGTATGAGCAGTTCTTC. This codes for CAISRSDPPFLYEQFF.

The rearrangement links TRBV5-1 to TRBJ2-4; D is unclear. Germline V gives CDR1 SGHRS, CDR2 YFSETQ. Trimming took off 3 bases at V and 3 bases at J, with 13 bases between the two ends. CDR3 length equals 15 residues. The CDR3 protein is CASSSVGTGKNIQYF. The CDR3 region has the DNA TGCGCCAGCAGCTCGGTGGGTACGGGCAAAAACATTCAGTACTTC.

This clonotype showed up many times. J is TRBJ1-2 and V is TRBV6-1; D gene ambiguous. The CDR3 is 14 residues long. The germline V gene encodes CDR1 MNHNS and CDR2 SASEGT. Trimming pared 5 bases from V and 2 bases from J, leaving 12 bases between. CDR3 loop: CASSRAEGNYGYTF. The DNA for the CDR3 is TGTGCCAGCAGTCGCGCGGAGGGAAACTATGGCTACACCTTC.

This clonotype was seen ten or more times. The chain combines TRBV21-1 with TRBJ1-1. TRBV21-1 is a listed pseudogene. This CDR3 region has 12 residues. The CDR3 sequence: CASSKDSTEAFF. DNA for the CDR3: TGTGCCAGCAGCAAAGACAGCACTGAAGCTTTCTTT.

This clonotype was detected many times. This chain uses TRBV7-2 with TRBJ2-7; the D is unclear. The CDR3 extends over 14 amino acids. CDR1 is SGHTA and CDR2 is FQGNSA in the germline V gene. V was trimmed by 5 bases and J by 3 bases, leaving 14 bases between them. The CDR3 loop is CASSRLVGNYEQYF. As DNA, the CDR3 is TGTGCCAGCAGCCGTCTCGTGGGCAACTACGAGCAGTACTTC.

This clonotype was counted ten times or more. The rearrangement links TRBV20-1 to TRBJ2-3, with D maybe TRBD1 (5 bases). The germline V gene encodes CDR1 DFQATT and CDR2 SNEGSKA (reference sequence). V dropped 8 bases and J dropped 0 bases, with 18 bases sitting between them. The CDR3 is 15 residues long. The CDR3 DNA follows: TGCAGTTCCCACCTGACCAGGGCAAGCACAGATACGCAGTATTTT. Translated, it gives CSSHLTRASTDTQYF.

This clonotype was recorded at least ten times. The V gene is TRBV9, the J gene TRBJ2-2; TRBD1 matches 8 bases. The CDR3 covers 16 residues. V trimming: 4 bases; J trimming: 1 base; junction bases outside the gene matches: 6. Germline values: CDR1 SGDLS, CDR2 YYNGEE. Here the CDR3 reads CASSTRDRGNTGELFF. DNA for the CDR3: TGTGCCAGCAGCACCCGCGACAGGGGGAACACCGGGGAGCTGTTTTTT.

This clonotype showed up many times. The V and J genes are TRBV5-1 and TRBJ1-1, with a possible D match to TRBD1 (6 bases). Trimming removed 4 bases at V and 1 base at J, with 11 bases between. The V gene's germline CDR1 is SGHRS and CDR2 YFSETQ. CDR3 length: 14 residues. CDR3 region: CASSLQGGNTEAFF. CDR3 coding DNA: TGCGCCAGCAGCCTACAGGGTGGGAACACTGAAGCTTTCTTT.

Details on this clonotype: Just one base apart from a much larger clone, this may be a read error. The chain combines TRBV9 with TRBJ1-3; TRBD1 might be the D (5 bases). This CDR3 contains 18 residues. Germline lookup yields CDR1 SGDLS and CDR2 YYNGEE. CDR3 sequence: CASSVQGGRPTFGNTTYF. The CDR3 bases are TGTGCCAGCAGCGTTCAGGGCGGTCGGCCGACATTTGGAAACACCACATATTTT.

This clonotype was seen ten or more times. The chain uses TRBV29-1 and TRBJ2-3; D possibly uses TRBD1 or TRBD2 (5 bases each). The CDR3 spans 16 residues. Germline CDR1 SQVTM, CDR2 ANQGSEA. The germline V and J ends were trimmed by 7 bases and 2 bases, with 22 bases remaining between them. CDR3 sequence (DNA): TGCAGCGCCTATGCTGGTTCGAGGGGCCTCACAGATACGCAGTATTTT. Its translation: CSAYAGSRGLTDTQYF.

This clonotype was observed many times. The chain couples TRBV4-2 to TRBJ2-7; D gene unclear. The V and J ends lost 0 bases and 2 bases respectively, with 14 bases between them. This CDR3 is built from 16 residues. From germline, CDR1 is LGHNA and CDR2 YNFKEQ. The CDR3 is CASSQEPSENAYEQYF. CDR3 DNA: TGTGCCAGCAGCCAAGAACCTTCCGAGAATGCCTACGAGCAGTACTTC.